This TCR beta chain derives from a study of blood T cell repertoires in COVID-19. The overall study: The samples span acute and convalescent COVID-19 from the United States, Italy and Spain.

There are a few counts of this clone. Libraries were prepared by immunoSEQ multiplex PCR; TCRdb keeps only in-frame clonotypes and omits some of them. Of some 100,000 clones in the sample, approximately 87% were seen once. CDR1 is SGHDT, CDR2 YYEEEE, per germline. V shed 0 bases and J shed 0 bases, with 10 bases lying between them. The CDR3 length is 16 residues. The TCR comes from a woman aged 55-69 years with acute or convalescent COVID-19. The sequencing sample was made of peripheral blood. The chain combines TRBV5-6 with TRBJ1-3; D uncertain. The CDR3 sequence is CASSLAPTDSGNTIYF. Here the CDR3 DNA reads TGTGCCAGCAGCTTGGCCCCTACAGACTCTGGAAACACCATATATTTT.